This TCR beta chain was captured by sequencing in a study of cytotoxic CD8 clonotypes in ibrutinib-treated CLL. Study-level background: The patients, under 13 relapsed/refractory and approximately 16 treatment-naive, included about 18 who were IGHV unmutated. Once treatment had gone on for a median of around eleven months, range 6 to 36, response samples were drawn.

General study results and limits: Public clonotypes, found uncommonly, either contracted or stayed stable on treatment.

Regarding this clone: Its target is not known.

Measured with immunoSEQ multiplex PCR; TCRdb has only the in-frame clones, and not every one. This sample has about 250,000 clones, with under 75% found just once. This CDR3 is 16 amino acids long. The V gene end was trimmed by 3 bases and the J gene end by 0 bases; junction bases not matched to a gene: 5. From germline, CDR1 is SGHKS and CDR2 YYEKEE (reference sequence). This chain links TRBV5-5 with TRBJ1-3; 8 positions agree with TRBD1. This material consisted of PBMCs, taken after 24 months of ibrutinib treatment. This receptor was identified in a human donor with chronic lymphocytic leukemia. Here the CDR3 DNA reads TGTGCCAGCAGCTGGGACAGGAGGGACTCTGGAAACACCATATATTTT. Translation: CASSWDRRDSGNTIYF.